The rows below give T cell receptor beta chains drawn from one sample of a study of early T cells in non-severe SARS-CoV-2 infection. TCRdb passed the 5' RACE reads through MiXCR, listing each CDR3 protein once. The table shows around 50,000 distinct CDR3 sequences, with over 10% occurring only once. The sequencing sample was made of whole blood. The receptors originated from an adult who was a healthcare worker with PCR-confirmed SARS-CoV-2 infection or an uninfected control (not recorded which). Both conserved end residues are trimmed from each CDR3. The D gene is left open where the match is weak. Clone size is shown for a subset of rows, as once, few, many or a class of expanded clone.

V gene	clone size	J gene	D gene	CDR3 protein
TRBV2	few	TRBJ1-2	TRBD1	ASSVQGDYGYT
TRBV19	many	TRBJ2-7	.	ASSITRQGGYEQY
TRBV28	.	TRBJ2-7	.	ASSQVVNSYEQY
TRBV21-1	many	TRBJ2-7	.	ASSKRDRGIYEQY
TRBV29-1	many	TRBJ2-7	.	SVGGRNLTYEQY
TRBV20-1	many	TRBJ2-7	.	SAREYEQY
TRBV4-2	few	TRBJ2-3	.	ASSQESGSVDTQY
TRBV10-2	few	TRBJ1-4	.	ASKDGTLEKLF
TRBV5-1	few	TRBJ2-1	.	ASSLREPYNEQF
TRBV27	many	TRBJ1-2	.	ASSLGSTYGYT
TRBV5-6	.	TRBJ1-6	TRBD1	ASSSRRGLMDSPLH
TRBV28	.	TRBJ1-1	.	ASRRERTEAF
TRBV7-3	.	TRBJ2-7	.	ASSPRGEGSYEQY
TRBV5-6	many	TRBJ1-4	.	ASSLGVTGYEKLF
TRBV6-1	few	TRBJ2-3	TRBD2	ASSEALAGADTQY
TRBV29-1	many	TRBJ1-2	.	SVGGHGGAYT
TRBV14	few	TRBJ2-1	.	ASSQGEMGRNEQF
TRBV28	few	TRBJ2-7	TRBD1	ASSSAGTDYEQY
TRBV12-3/TRBV12-4	few	TRBJ1-1	.	ASSPLMGEAF
TRBV9	few	TRBJ2-1	.	ASSGPSAYDFNEQF
TRBV2	.	TRBJ2-3	.	ASSLPGNTQY
TRBV7-9	.	TRBJ1-1	.	ASSLASGAGTEAF
TRBV11-2	many	TRBJ2-5	.	ASSLVFSQGRKETQY
TRBV28	few	TRBJ1-1	.	ASTYDPNTEAF
TRBV5-4	few	TRBJ2-1	.	ASSWGTSSYNEQF
TRBV29-1	.	TRBJ2-3	.	SVTRPLTDTQY
TRBV10-3	.	TRBJ2-1	TRBD2	AISADSGINEQF
TRBV7-8	many	TRBJ2-7	TRBD2	ASSLGLADSYEQY
TRBV20-1	few	TRBJ2-1	TRBD2	SASGRGSYNEQF
TRBV5-1	.	TRBJ2-1	TRBD2	ASSREGAGEGEQF
TRBV9	.	TRBJ2-1	.	ASSVEGDDYNEQF
TRBV7-9	medium-sized	TRBJ1-1	TRBD1	ASSPQGGGLVTEAF
TRBV3-1	many	TRBJ2-3	.	ASSPLSGGTYTDTQY
TRBV11-2	many	TRBJ2-1	.	ASSPGLYSEQF
TRBV7-6	.	TRBJ2-1	.	ASSLRQLGNNEQF
TRBV12-3/TRBV12-4	many	TRBJ2-2	.	ASSPPLLRVNGELF
TRBV7-9	few	TRBJ2-5	TRBD1	ASSHGQGRTQETQY
TRBV7-9	.	TRBJ2-7	TRBD2	ASSLVTGGTDEQY
TRBV20-1	few	TRBJ2-3	TRBD2	SALAGDSTDTQY
TRBV7-9	.	TRBJ2-1	TRBD2	ASSSHRLAGANEQF
TRBV11-2	.	TRBJ2-1	TRBD2	ASSFGLAGPPGNEQF
TRBV12-3/TRBV12-4	.	TRBJ2-2	.	ASSGRERGGELF
TRBV20-1	many	TRBJ2-4	TRBD1	SARDRVENIQY
TRBV29-1	.	TRBJ2-1	.	SVTTGYNEQF
TRBV29-1	.	TRBJ2-7	.	SVESGEQY
TRBV28	.	TRBJ2-7	.	ASSPTSGRAYEQY
TRBV19	many	TRBJ2-7	.	ASSIPGGSYEQY
TRBV20-1	many	TRBJ2-1	TRBD2	SAFSGIRRNEQF
TRBV28	.	TRBJ2-3	TRBD1	ASSSPQGSGTDTQY
TRBV12-3/TRBV12-4	few	TRBJ1-2	.	ASSLAHRSADGYT
TRBV5-1	few	TRBJ2-7	.	ASSSGRTASYEQY
TRBV11-3	.	TRBJ2-7	TRBD2	ASSLGEGPYEQY
TRBV7-9	many	TRBJ2-5	.	ASSLGANQETQY
TRBV27	many	TRBJ1-4	.	ASGFGRGNEKLF
TRBV5-1	many	TRBJ2-3	TRBD2	ASSLITGGGTDTQY
TRBV5-1	many	TRBJ2-3	.	ASSSRRLGSTDTQY
TRBV5-1	few	TRBJ2-3	.	ASSLGERTSTDTQY
TRBV5-1	few	TRBJ2-7	.	ASSLAQGNEQY
TRBV5-1	many	TRBJ2-3	TRBD2	ASSPGTSGAADTQY